This TCR beta chain is drawn from a study of T cells after yellow fever vaccination. Study-level findings and limits: Researchers noted that a small share of clonotypes showed up in both CD4 and CD8 compartments. By day 5 rather than day 15, the secondary response had peaked, though it was weaker.

Universal primer sites and UMIs were introduced during 5'RACE template-switching synthesis of TCR cDNA. TCRdb processed the 5' RACE reads anew with MiXCR; each CDR3 protein has one entry. The sample records hundreds of thousands of distinct CDR3 sequences, around 3.6% being singletons. In this sample, this clonotype turned up many times. The antigen is undetermined. Germline CDR1 is MGHRA and CDR2 is YSYEKL. Trimming at V came to 5 bases and at J to 8 bases, leaving 8 bases not matched to a gene. This CDR3 is built from 14 residues. The TCR was taken from a man younger than 35 who received the YFV17D yellow fever vaccine. This sample comprised PBMCs, obtained on the day of the yellow fever booster vaccination. The chain carries TRBV4-1 and TRBJ2-1, with TRBD2 matching 8 bases. The CDR3 spells CASSLGTRGDEQFF. The CDR3 DNA sequence: TGCGCCAGCAGCTTGGGGACTAGGGGGGATGAGCAGTTCTTC.